The present TCR beta chain was sequenced within a study of T cells after yellow fever vaccination. A note on this clonotype: No antigen is known for it.

Overall study findings and caveats: Highly abundant clonotypes carried over from the bulk population could end up in FACS-sorted repertoires as contaminants.

TCRdb processed the 5' RACE reads anew with MiXCR; each CDR3 protein has one entry. Among 250,000 to 350,000 distinct CDR3 sequences listed, roughly 6.8% were seen once. The sequence came from a man younger than 35 who received the YFV17D yellow fever vaccine. Sample: PBMCs, taken about 41 days after the first yellow fever vaccination.

The CDR3 here is CASSLFTSQLETQYF. CDR3 DNA sequence: TGCGCCAGCAGCCTGTTTACGTCTCAGCTAGAGACCCAGTACTTC. The rearrangement links TRBV5-1 to TRBJ2-5; D is uncertain. Trimming left V 4 bases short and J 4 bases short, with 17 bases between. The CDR3 loop spans 15 amino acids. The germline V gene encodes CDR1 SGHRS and CDR2 YFSETQ. The variable domain in full, with the rest retrieved from reference TRBV5-1 and TRBJ2-5, is KAGVTQTPRYLIKTRGQQVTLSCSPISGHRSVSWYQQTPGQGLQFLFEYFSETQRNKGNFPGRFSGRQFSNSRSEMNVSTLELGDSALYLCASSLFTSQLETQYFGPGTRLLVL.